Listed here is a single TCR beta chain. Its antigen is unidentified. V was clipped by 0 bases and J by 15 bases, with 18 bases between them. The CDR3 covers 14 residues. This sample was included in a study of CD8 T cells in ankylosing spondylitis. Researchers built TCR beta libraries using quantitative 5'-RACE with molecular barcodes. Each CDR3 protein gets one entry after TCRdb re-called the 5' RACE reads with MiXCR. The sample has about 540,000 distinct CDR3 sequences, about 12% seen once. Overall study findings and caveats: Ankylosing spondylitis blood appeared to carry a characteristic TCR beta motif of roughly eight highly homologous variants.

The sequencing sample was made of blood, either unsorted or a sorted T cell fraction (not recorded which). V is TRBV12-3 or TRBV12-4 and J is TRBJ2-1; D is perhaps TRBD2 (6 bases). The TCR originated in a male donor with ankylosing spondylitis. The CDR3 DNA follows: TGTGCCAGCAGTTTAGCGGTAAAGGGCGGGGAAGGGTTCTTC. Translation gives CASSLAVKGGEGFF.